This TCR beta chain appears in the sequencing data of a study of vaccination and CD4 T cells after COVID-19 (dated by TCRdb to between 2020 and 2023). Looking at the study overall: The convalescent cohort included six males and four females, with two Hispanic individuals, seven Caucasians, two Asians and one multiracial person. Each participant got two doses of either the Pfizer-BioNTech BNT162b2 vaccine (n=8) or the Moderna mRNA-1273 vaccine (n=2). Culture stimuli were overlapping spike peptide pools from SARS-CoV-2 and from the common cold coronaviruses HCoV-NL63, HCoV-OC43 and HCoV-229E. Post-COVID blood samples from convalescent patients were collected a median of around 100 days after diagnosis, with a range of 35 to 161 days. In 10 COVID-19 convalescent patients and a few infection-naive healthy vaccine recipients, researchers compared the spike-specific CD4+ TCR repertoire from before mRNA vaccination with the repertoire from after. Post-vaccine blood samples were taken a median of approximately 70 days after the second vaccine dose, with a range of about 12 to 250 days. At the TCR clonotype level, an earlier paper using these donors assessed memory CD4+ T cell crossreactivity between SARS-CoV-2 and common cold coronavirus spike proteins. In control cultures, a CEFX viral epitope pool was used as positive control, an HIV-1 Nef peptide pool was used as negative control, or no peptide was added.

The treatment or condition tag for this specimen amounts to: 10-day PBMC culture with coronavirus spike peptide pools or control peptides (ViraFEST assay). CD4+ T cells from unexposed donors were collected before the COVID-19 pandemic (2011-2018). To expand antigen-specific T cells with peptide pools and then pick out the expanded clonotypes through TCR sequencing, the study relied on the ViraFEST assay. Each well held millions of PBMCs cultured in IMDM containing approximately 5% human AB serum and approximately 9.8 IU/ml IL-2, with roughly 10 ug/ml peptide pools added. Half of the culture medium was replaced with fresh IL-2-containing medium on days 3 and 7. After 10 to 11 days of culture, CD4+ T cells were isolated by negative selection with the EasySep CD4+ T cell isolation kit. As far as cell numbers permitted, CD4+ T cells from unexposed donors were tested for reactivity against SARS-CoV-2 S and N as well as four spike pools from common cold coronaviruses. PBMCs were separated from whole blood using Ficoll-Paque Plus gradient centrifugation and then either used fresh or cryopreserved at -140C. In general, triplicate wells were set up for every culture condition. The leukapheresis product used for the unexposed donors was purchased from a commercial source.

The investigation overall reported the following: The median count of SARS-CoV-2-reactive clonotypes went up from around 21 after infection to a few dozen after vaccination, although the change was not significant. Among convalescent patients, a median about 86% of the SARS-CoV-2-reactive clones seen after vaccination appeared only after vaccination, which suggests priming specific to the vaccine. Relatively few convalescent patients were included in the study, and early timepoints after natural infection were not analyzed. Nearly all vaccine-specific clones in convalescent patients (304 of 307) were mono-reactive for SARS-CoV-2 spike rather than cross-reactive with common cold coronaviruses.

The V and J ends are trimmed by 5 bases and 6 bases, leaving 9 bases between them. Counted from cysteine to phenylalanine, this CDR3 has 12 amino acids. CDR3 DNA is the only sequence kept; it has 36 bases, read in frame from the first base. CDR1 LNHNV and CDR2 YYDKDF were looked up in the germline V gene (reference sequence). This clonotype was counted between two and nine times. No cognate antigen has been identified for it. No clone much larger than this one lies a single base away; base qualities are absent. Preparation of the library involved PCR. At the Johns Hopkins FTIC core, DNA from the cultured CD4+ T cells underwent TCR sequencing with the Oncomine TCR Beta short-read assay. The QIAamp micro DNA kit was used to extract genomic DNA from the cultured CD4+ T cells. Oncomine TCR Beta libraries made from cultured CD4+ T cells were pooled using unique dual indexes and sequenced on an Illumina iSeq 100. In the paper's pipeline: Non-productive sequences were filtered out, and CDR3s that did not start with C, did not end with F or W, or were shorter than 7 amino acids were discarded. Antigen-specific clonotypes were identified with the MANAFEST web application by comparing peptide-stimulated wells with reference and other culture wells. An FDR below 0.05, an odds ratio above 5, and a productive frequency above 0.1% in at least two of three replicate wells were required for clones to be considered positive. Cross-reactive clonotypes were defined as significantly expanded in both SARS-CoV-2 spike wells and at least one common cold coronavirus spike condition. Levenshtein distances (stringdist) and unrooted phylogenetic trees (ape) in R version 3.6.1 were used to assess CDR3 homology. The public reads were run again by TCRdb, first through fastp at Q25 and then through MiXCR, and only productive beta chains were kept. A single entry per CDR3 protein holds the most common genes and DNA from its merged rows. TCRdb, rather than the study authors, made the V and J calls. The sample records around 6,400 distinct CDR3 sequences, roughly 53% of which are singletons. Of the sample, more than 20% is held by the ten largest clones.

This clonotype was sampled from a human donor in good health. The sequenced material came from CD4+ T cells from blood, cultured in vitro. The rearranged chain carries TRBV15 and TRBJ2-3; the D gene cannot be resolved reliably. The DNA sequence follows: TGTGCCACCAGCCAAGGCGAGGATACGCAGTATTTT. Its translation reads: CATSQGEDTQYF.